Sequencing of this T cell receptor (beta chain) was carried out in a study of cytomegalovirus exposure and HLA in healthy donors. Sequenced by immunoSEQ multiplex PCR; TCRdb stores in-frame clones only, minus some. The sample yields some 340,000 clones, about 90% seen once. From germline, CDR1 is MGHRA and CDR2 YSYEKL. The V end was cut by 3 bases, the J end by 5 bases, with 11 bases between. The CDR3 is 13 residues long. The chain employs TRBV4-1 and TRBJ2-7; perhaps TRBD1 as D (6 bases). The sequence was collected from a woman under 40 in good health and CMV-seropositive. Material for sequencing was PBMCs. CDR3 sequence reads: CASSHHRVNEQYF. In DNA form, the CDR3 reads TGCGCCAGCAGCCACCACAGGGTCAACGAGCAGTACTTC.